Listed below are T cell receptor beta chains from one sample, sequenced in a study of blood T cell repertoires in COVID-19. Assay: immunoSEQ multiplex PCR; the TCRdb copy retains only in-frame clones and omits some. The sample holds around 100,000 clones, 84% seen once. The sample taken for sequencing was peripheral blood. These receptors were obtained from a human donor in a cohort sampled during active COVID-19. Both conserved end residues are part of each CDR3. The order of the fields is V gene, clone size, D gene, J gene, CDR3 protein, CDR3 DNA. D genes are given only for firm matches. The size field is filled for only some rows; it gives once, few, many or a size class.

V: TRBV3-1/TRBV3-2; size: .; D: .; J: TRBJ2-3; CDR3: CASSQGRGSINTQYF; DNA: TGTGCCAGCAGCCAAGGGAGGGGATCCATTAATACGCAGTATTTT
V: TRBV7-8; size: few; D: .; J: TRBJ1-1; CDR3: CASSLPLRSEAFF; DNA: TGTGCCAGCAGCCTCCCCTTGCGTAGTGAAGCTTTCTTT
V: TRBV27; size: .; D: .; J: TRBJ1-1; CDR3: CASSLLGMGIGSTEAFF; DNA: TGTGCCAGCAGTTTATTGGGTATGGGAATTGGGAGCACTGAAGCTTTCTTT
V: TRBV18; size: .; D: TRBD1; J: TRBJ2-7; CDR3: CASSPPNFKTGGWYEQYF; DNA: TGTGCCAGCTCACCTCCAAATTTTAAGACAGGGGGCTGGTACGAGCAGTACTTC
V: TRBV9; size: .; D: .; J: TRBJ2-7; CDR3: CASSVADSYEQYF; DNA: TGTGCCAGCAGCGTCGCAGACTCCTACGAGCAGTACTTC
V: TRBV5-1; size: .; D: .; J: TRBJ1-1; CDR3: CASSLANLNTEAFF; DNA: TGCGCCAGCAGCTTGGCGAACTTGAACACTGAAGCTTTCTTT
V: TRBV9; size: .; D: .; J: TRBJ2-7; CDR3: CASSVNPGPYEQYF; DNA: TGTGCCAGCAGCGTTAACCCAGGTCCCTACGAGCAGTACTTC
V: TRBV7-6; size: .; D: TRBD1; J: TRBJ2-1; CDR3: CASRGTGVFQYSGREFF; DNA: TGTGCCAGCAGAGGGACAGGGGTGTTTCAGTATTCCGGGAGGGAGTTCTTC
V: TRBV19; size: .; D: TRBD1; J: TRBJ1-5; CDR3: CASSANRGQAQPQHF; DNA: TGTGCCAGTAGTGCAAACAGGGGGCAGGCTCAGCCCCAGCATTTT
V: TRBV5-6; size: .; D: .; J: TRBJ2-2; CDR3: CASRYSVTGELFF; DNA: TGTGCCAGCAGATATTCGGTAACCGGGGAGCTGTTTTTT
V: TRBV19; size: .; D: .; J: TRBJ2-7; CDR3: CASSLQGYEQYF; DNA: TGTGCCAGTAGTTTACAGGGTTACGAGCAGTACTTC
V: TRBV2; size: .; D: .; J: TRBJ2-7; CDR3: CASSPRGTYEQYF; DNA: TGTGCCAGCAGTCCGCGGGGCACCTACGAGCAGTACTTC
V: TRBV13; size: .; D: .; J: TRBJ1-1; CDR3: CASSIRDRTEAFF; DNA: TGTGCCAGCAGCATCAGGGATCGCACTGAAGCTTTCTTT
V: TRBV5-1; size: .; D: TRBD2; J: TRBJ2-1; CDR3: CASSLFSGGAHEQFF; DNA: TGCGCCAGCAGCTTGTTTAGCGGGGGGGCCCATGAGCAGTTCTTC
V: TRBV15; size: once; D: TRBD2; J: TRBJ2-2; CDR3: CATSIRLAGETGELFF; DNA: TGTGCCACCAGCATTCGACTAGCGGGGGAAACCGGGGAGCTGTTTTTT
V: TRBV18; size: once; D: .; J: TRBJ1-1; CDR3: CASSIAGTTNTEAFF; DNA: TGTGCCAGCTCCATAGCCGGGACAACGAACACTGAAGCTTTCTTT
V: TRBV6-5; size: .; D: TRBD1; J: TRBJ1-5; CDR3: CASRPETGVNQPQHF; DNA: TGTGCCAGCAGACCCGAGACAGGGGTAAATCAGCCCCAGCATTTT
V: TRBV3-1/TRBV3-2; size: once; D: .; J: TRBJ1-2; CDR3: CASSQELRGDGYTF; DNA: TGTGCCAGCAGCCAAGAGTTACGGGGAGATGGCTACACCTTC
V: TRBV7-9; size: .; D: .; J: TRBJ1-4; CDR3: CASSPGPRGAGEKLFF; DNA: TGTGCCAGCAGCCCAGGCCCCCGGGGGGCGGGAGAAAAACTGTTTTTT
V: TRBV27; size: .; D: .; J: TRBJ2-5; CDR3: CASSPDSQETQYF; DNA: TGTGCCAGCAGTCCCGACAGCCAAGAGACCCAGTACTTC
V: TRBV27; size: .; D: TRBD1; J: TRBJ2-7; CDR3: CASSHDRGPYEQYF; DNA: TGTGCCAGCAGTCACGACAGGGGACCCTACGAGCAGTACTTC
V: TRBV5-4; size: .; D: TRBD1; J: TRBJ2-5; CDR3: CASSSGQGWETQYF; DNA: TGTGCCAGCAGCTCCGGACAGGGCTGGGAGACCCAGTACTTC
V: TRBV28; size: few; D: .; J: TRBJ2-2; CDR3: CASTPLKDTGELFF; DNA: TGTGCCAGCACCCCACTAAAGGACACCGGGGAGCTGTTTTTT
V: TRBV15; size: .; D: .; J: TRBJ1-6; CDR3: CATSRDRSNNSPLHF; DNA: TGTGCCACCAGCAGAGATCGGTCGAATAATTCACCCCTCCACTTT
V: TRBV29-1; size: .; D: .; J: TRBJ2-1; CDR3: CSVRPPGAYNEQFF; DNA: TGCAGCGTTCGTCCTCCTGGAGCCTACAATGAGCAGTTCTTC
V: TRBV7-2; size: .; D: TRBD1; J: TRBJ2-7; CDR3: CASSRGQGTYEQYF; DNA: TGTGCCAGCAGCAGGGGACAGGGGACCTACGAGCAGTACTTC
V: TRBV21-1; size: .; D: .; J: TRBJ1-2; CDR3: CASSKHGTGITPANYGYTF; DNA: TGTGCCAGCAGCAAACACGGGACAGGGATTACCCCGGCTAACTATGGCTACACCTTC
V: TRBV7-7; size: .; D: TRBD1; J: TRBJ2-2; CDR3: CASSLTGSTGELFF; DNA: TGTGCTAGCAGCTTGACAGGGTCCACCGGGGAGCTGTTTTTT
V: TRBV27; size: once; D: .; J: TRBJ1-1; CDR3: CASSFDPLSTEAFF; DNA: TGTGCCAGCAGTTTTGATCCGCTGAGCACTGAAGCTTTCTTT
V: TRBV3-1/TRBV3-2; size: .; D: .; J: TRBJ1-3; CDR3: CASSQVPGTGNTIYF; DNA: TGTGCCAGCAGCCAGGTTCCAGGGACTGGAAACACCATATATTTT
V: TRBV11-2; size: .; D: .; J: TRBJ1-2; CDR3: CASSSKQGSYGYTF; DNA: TGTGCCAGCAGCTCTAAACAGGGTTCCTATGGCTACACCTTC
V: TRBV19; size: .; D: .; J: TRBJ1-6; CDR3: CASSIVGQNNSPLHF; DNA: TGTGCCAGTAGTATAGTTGGACAGAATAATTCACCCCTCCACTTT
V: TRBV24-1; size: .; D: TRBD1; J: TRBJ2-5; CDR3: CATSDSDRVAETQYF; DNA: TGTGCCACCAGTGATTCGGACAGGGTAGCAGAGACCCAGTACTTC
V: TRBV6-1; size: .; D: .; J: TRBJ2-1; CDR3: CASREISGSSYNEQFF; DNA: TGTGCCAGCAGGGAAATTAGCGGAAGCTCCTACAATGAGCAGTTCTTC
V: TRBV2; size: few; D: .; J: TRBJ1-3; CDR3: CASRVLGNTIYF; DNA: TGTGCCAGCCGGGTGTTGGGAAACACCATATATTTT
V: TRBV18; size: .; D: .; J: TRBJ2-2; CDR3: CASSPVTGKANTGELFF; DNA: TGTGCCAGCTCACCAGTAACGGGGAAAGCGAACACCGGGGAGCTGTTTTTT
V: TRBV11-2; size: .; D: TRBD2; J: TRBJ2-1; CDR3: CASSGRTSGTNNEQFF; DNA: TGTGCCAGCAGCGGGCGGACTAGCGGGACTAACAATGAGCAGTTCTTC
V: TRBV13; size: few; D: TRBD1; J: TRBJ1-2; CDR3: CASSPGGSYGYTF; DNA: TGTGCCAGCAGCCCAGGGGGAAGCTATGGCTACACCTTC
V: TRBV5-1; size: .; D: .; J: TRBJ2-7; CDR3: CASSLVQGVYEQYF; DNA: TGCGCCAGCAGCTTGGTACAGGGAGTCTACGAGCAGTACTTC
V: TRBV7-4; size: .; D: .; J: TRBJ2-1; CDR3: CASSCGTDYNEQFF; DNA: TGTGCCAGCAGCTGCGGGACAGACTACAATGAGCAGTTCTTC
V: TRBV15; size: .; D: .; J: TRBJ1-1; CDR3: CATSRDPRVGGANTEAFF; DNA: TGTGCCACCAGCAGAGATCCCCGAGTGGGGGGGGCGAACACTGAAGCTTTCTTT